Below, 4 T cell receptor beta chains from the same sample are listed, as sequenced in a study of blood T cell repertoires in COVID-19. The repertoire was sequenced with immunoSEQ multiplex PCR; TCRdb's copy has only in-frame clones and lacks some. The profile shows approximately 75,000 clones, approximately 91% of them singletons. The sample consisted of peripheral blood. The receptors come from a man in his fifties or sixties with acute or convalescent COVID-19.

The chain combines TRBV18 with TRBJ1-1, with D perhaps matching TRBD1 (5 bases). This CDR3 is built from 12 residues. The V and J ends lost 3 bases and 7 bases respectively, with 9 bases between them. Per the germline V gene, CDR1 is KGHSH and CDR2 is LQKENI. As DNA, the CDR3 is TGTGCCAGCTCACCTCAGGGTATTGAAGCTTTCTTT. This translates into CASSPQGIEAFF.

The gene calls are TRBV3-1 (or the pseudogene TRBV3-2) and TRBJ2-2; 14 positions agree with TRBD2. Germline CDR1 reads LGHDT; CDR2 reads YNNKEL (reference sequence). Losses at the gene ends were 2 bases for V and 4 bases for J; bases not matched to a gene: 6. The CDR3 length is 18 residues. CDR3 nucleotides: TGTGCCAGCAGCCAATGGACTAGCGGGGGGACAGGCACCGGGGAGCTGTTTTTT. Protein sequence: CASSQWTSGGTGTGELFF.

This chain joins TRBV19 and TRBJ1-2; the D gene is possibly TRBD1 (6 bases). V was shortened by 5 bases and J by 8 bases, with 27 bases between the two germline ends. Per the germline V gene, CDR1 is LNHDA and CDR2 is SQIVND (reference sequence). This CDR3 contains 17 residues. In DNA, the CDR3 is TGTGCCAGTAGTGCAAGGGGGTCCCCGGGCAGGAACTTGGGCTACACCTTC. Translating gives CASSARGSPGRNLGYTF.

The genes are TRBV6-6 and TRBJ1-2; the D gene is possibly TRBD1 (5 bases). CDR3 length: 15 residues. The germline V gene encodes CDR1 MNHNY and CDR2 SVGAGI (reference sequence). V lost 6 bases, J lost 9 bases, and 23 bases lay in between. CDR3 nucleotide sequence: TGTGCCAGCAGGGGAGGAGAGCAGGGTGCATATCGCTACACCTTC. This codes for CASRGGEQGAYRYTF.